This T cell receptor beta chain appears in the sequencing data of a study of tumor-infiltrating lymphocytes in primary liver carcinoma. About the study: These were node-negative, non-metastatic T1-T3 tumors of roughly 4 to 10 cm.

From approximately 530 ng of total RNA, TCR beta-specific cDNA was reverse-transcribed using a constant-region primer. Generation of the TCR beta libraries relied on three nested multiplex PCR rounds using slightly modified ARM-PCR. Both of the initial two PCR rounds ran for about 11 cycles and employed TRBV1-TRBV30 forward primers alongside a C-beta reverse primer. TCRdb recomputed calls from the multiplex PCR reads with MiXCR, one row per CDR3 protein. The sample lists fewer than 350,000 distinct CDR3 sequences; 65% were seen once. Out of unsorted whole blood came the blood RNA, and germline DNA was extracted as well. The authors collected approximately 4 milliliters of peripheral blood before surgery. The CDR3 is made up of 12 amino acids. From germline, CDR1 is SQVTM and CDR2 ANQGSEA. Trimming removed 7 bases at V and 0 bases at J, with 9 bases between.

The TCR was taken from a man aged 40-50 years with primary liver carcinoma and hepatitis B virus infection. Sequencing was done on a sample of peripheral blood. The V call is TRBV29-1, the J call TRBJ2-5, with D possibly called TRBD1 or TRBD2 (5 bases each). The CDR3 loop reads CSAWGYQETQYF. The CDR3 bases are TGCAGCGCCTGGGGGTACCAAGAGACCCAGTACTTC.